This T cell receptor beta chain was captured by sequencing in a study of regulatory T cells in long-lasting Graves disease. Study-wide results and caveats: Persistent patients shared more public clonotypes (2,741) than new patients (about 960).

This clonotype was counted only a few times. The antigen remains unidentified. The CDR3 consists of 15 residues. Trimming removed 6 bases at V and 8 bases at J, with 21 bases between. Looked up from germline, CDR1 is MNHNS and CDR2 is SASEGT. Described time point: newly diagnosed GD, antithyroid drugs for less than 3 months. RNA from PBMCs was the source of the TCR library. Peripheral blood, about 8.8 milliliters of it, was drawn into EDTA tubes. Arm-PCR with iRepertoire HTBI primers amplified the CDR3 regions for these TCR beta libraries. TCRdb itself ran the multiplex PCR reads through MiXCR, one entry per CDR3 protein. The sample shows approximately 470,000 distinct CDR3 sequences, under 20% of them seen only once. In addition, the sample was reused for a study of T cells in Graves' hyperthyroidism and ophthalmopathy. That source reports: The HTBI primer set served for first-round RT-PCR of the TCR CDR3.

Sample: peripheral blood mononuclear cells (PBMCs), taken at new diagnosis, from a patient treated with antithyroid drugs. V and J are TRBV6-1 and TRBJ2-3; D not resolved. The receptor was isolated from a man aged 40-49 years with Graves disease. CDR3 in DNA: TGTGCCAGCAGAGCCCGGACCGCTCGATCTGGTACGCAGTATTTT. It yields the protein CASRARTARSGTQYF.